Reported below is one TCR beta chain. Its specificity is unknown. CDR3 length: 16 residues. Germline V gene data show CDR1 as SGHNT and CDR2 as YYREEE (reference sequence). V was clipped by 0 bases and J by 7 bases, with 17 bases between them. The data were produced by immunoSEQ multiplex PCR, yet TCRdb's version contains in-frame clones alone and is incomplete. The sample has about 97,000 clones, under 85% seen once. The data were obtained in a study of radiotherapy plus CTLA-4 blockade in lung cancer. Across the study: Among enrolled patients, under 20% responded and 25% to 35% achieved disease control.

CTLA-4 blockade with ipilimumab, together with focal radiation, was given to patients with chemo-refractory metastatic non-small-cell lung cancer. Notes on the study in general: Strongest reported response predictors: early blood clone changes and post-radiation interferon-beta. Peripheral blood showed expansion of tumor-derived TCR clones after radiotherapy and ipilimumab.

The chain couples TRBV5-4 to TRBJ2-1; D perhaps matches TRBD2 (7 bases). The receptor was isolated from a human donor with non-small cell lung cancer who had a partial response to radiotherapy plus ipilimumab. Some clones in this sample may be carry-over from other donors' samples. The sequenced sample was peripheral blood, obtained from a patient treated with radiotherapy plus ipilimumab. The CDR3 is CASSLESGGLMNEQFF. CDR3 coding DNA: TGTGCCAGCAGCTTGGAGTCGGGGGGCCTTATGAATGAGCAGTTCTTC.